This T cell receptor (beta chain) was obtained from a study of shared clonotypes between healthy human individuals. V was shortened by 2 bases and J by 2 bases, with 16 bases between the two germline ends. This CDR3 spans 17 amino acids. Germline-derived CDR1 and CDR2 are SEHNR and FQNEAQ (reference sequence). Clones were read by immunoSEQ multiplex PCR, and TCRdb kept only the in-frame ones, dropping some. The sample comprises about 600,000 clones, 95% of which are singletons, and about 0.11% rests with the top ten. The naive CD8 population came from CD45RO-negative cells selected for CCR7, without terminally differentiated effector memory CD45RA+ cells.

Specimen: naive CD8+ T cells sorted from blood. The sequence was collected from a woman aged 25 to 39 in good health. The chain carries TRBV7-9 and TRBJ2-4; no reliable D call. The CDR3 DNA reads TGTGCCAGCAGCTTAAGCTCCGGGCCTGTACCCAAAAACATTCAGTACTTC. This encodes CASSLSSGPVPKNIQYF.